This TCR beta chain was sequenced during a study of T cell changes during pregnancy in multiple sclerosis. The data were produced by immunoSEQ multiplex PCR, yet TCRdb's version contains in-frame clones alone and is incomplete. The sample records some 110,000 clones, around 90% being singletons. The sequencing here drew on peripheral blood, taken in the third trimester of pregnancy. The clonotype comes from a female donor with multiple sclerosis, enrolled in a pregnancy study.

This chain's CDR3 is CASSLSLAGAGETQYF. The DNA of the CDR3 is TGTGCCAGCAGTTTATCCCTAGCGGGAGCTGGGGAGACCCAGTACTTC. V is TRBV27 and J is TRBJ2-5; 10 positions agree with TRBD2. Germline values: CDR1 MNHEY, CDR2 SMNVEV (reference sequence). There are 16 residues in the CDR3. V gave up 0 bases and J gave up 5 bases; unmatched junction bases: 6.